Listed here are 15 T cell receptor beta chains from one sample, sequenced in a study of shared clonotypes between healthy human individuals. Terminally differentiated effector memory CD45RA+ cells were excluded from the naive CD8 cells, which were CD45RO-negative and positively selected for CCR7. Only in-frame clones appear in the TCRdb table, and some are missing; sequencing was by immunoSEQ multiplex PCR. The sample contains more than 600,000 clones, 92% of which appear only once. Sequences were obtained from naive CD8+ T cells sorted from blood. The source of these receptors is a man in his thirties or forties in good health.

The V gene is TRBV4-1, the J gene TRBJ2-3, with 7 bases that match TRBD2. J lost 1 base, V lost 4 bases, and 5 bases had no gene match. The CDR3 consists of 15 residues. Germline CDR1 and CDR2: MGHRA and YSYEKL. DNA for the CDR3: TGCGCCAGCAGCCTGCGGGAGCAGGGCACAGATACGCAGTATTTT. This sequence encodes CASSLREQGTDTQYF.

The chain employs TRBV6-8 and TRBJ2-5, with D unresolved. Germline lookup yields CDR1 MNHGY and CDR2 SAAAGT. Trimming shortened V by 7 bases and J by 0 bases, and 12 bases separated the two germline ends. The length of the CDR3 is 14 residues. The CDR3 spells CASTGPPNQETQYF. DNA for the CDR3: TGTGCCAGCACCGGCCCACCGAACCAAGAGACCCAGTACTTC.

This clone was seen only a few times. The sample contains more than one DNA sequence encoding this CDR3. The J gene is TRBJ2-6, the V gene TRBV27, with D hard to call. V dropped 0 bases and J dropped 2 bases, with 2 bases sitting between them. CDR1 is MNHEY and CDR2 is SMNVEV in the germline V gene (reference sequence). The CDR3 length is 14 residues. CDR3 sequence (DNA): TGTGCCAGCAGTTTATCCCCTGGGGCCAACGTCCTGACTTTC. Encoded protein: CASSLSPGANVLTF.

V is TRBV6-9 and J is TRBJ2-1, with TRBD2 identical over 14 bases. CDR1 is MNHGY and CDR2 is SVAAGI in the germline V gene. The length of the CDR3 is 19 residues. V gave up 6 bases and J gave up 5 bases; unmatched junction bases: 15. The CDR3 bases are TGTGCCAGCAGGCCGCCGGGACTAGCGGGAGTGGGCCAAAACAATGAGCAGTTCTTC. Translated, it gives CASRPPGLAGVGQNNEQFF.

This rearrangement joins TRBV6-5 to TRBJ2-7; 11 bases are shared with TRBD2. Germline values: CDR1 MNHEY, CDR2 SVGAGI. V shed 2 bases, J shed 1 base, and the junction held 1 base outside the gene matches. This CDR3 has 15 amino acids. The CDR3: CASSYVAGGSYEQYF. The DNA of the CDR3 is TGTGCCAGCAGTTACGTAGCGGGAGGGTCCTACGAGCAGTACTTC.

V is TRBV7-8 and J is TRBJ2-2; D is unresolved. Per germline, CDR1 SGHVS and CDR2 FQNEAQ. The CDR3 is made up of 14 amino acids. V lost 5 bases and J 7 bases, leaving 14 bases between the germline ends. In nucleotides, the CDR3 is TGTGCCAGCAGCCAAGCCTTCCCGGTCGGGGAGCTGTTTTTT. Amino acids: CASSQAFPVGELFF.

The V call is TRBV5-1, the J call TRBJ1-1, with TRBD1 as a possible D gene (6 bases). Trimming removed 0 bases at V and 3 bases at J, with 12 bases between. CDR3 length: 15 residues. In germline, CDR1 is SGHRS, CDR2 YFSETQ. CDR3 sequence: CASSLVDRPDTEAFF. The CDR3 bases are TGCGCCAGCAGCTTGGTCGACAGGCCAGACACTGAAGCTTTCTTT.

The rearrangement links TRBV7-6 to TRBJ2-3; D remains unclear. The CDR3 is made up of 12 amino acids. Per the germline V gene, CDR1 is SGHVS and CDR2 is FNYEAQ. V was pared by 4 bases and J by 7 bases, with 9 bases between. DNA of the CDR3: TGTGCCAGCAGCTCTTTCTCTAATACGCAGTATTTT. Translation: CASSSFSNTQYF.

The V gene is TRBV15, the J gene TRBJ2-5, with 11 bases lining up with TRBD2. The V gene's germline CDR1 is LNHNV and CDR2 YYDKDF (reference sequence). With 7 bases clipped from V and 4 bases from J, the junction kept 5 bases outside the gene matches. The CDR3 runs to 14 residues. CDR3 coding DNA: TGTGCCACCAACGGAGGACTAGCGGGAGAGACCCAGTACTTC. Its protein is CATNGGLAGETQYF. Full variable domain (rest looked up from reference TRBV15 and TRBJ2-5): DAMVIQNPRYQVTQFGKPVTLSCSQTLNHNVMYWYQQKSSQAPKLLFHYYDKDFNNEADTPDNFQSRRPNTSFCFLDIRSPGLGDTAMYLCATNGGLAGETQYFGPGTRLLVL.

The CDR3 is CASSILGPRYTDTQYF. In nucleotides, the CDR3 is TGTGCCAGTAGTATTTTGGGCCCCCGTTACACAGATACGCAGTATTTT. The chain combines TRBV19 with TRBJ2-3; D gene unclear. Germline CDR1 reads LNHDA; CDR2 reads SQIVND (reference sequence). This CDR3 has 16 amino acids. The V and J ends lost 3 bases and 2 bases respectively, with 15 bases between them.

V gene TRBV28 combines with J gene TRBJ2-4; D may be TRBD2 (6 bases). V was pared by 2 bases and J by 0 bases, with 14 bases between. The germline CDR1 and CDR2 sequences are MDHEN and SYDVKM. The length of the CDR3 is 17 residues. CDR3 region: CASSLGRGSLAKNIQYF. DNA of the CDR3: TGTGCCAGCAGTTTAGGGCGGGGTTCTTTAGCCAAAAACATTCAGTACTTC.

The rearrangement joins TRBV29-1 to TRBJ2-5; possible D gene TRBD2, 5 bases. Germline V gene sequence: CDR1 SQVTM, CDR2 ANQGSEA. This CDR3 region has 15 residues. Trimming took 1 base from V and 4 from J, leaving 16 bases between them. The DNA of the CDR3 is TGCAGCGTTGAAGGATTAGCGCGGCCAGGAGAGACCCAGTACTTC. Translated, it gives CSVEGLARPGETQYF.

The chain recombines TRBV5-4 with TRBJ2-7, with TRBD2 as a possible D gene (6 bases). V was pared by 4 bases and J by 3 bases, with 17 bases between. CDR3 length equals 15 residues. Germline V gene lookup returns CDR1 SGHNT and CDR2 YYREEE (reference sequence). This CDR3 is CASSRVGLNLYEQYF. DNA of the CDR3: TGTGCCAGCAGCCGCGTGGGACTTAACCTCTACGAGCAGTACTTC.

The chain uses TRBV27 and TRBJ2-3; a possible D gene is TRBD2 (5 bases). Deletions cut 3 bases from V and 2 bases from J, with 9 bases between. The CDR3 covers 14 residues. Germline V gene lookup returns CDR1 MNHEY and CDR2 SMNVEV (reference sequence). The CDR3 sequence: CASSFPGYTDTQYF. CDR3 nucleotide sequence: TGTGCCAGCAGTTTTCCGGGATACACAGATACGCAGTATTTT.

The V call is TRBV14, the J call TRBJ2-5; D might be TRBD1 or TRBD2, each matching 5 bases. This CDR3 comprises 14 residues. V lost 4 bases to trimming and J lost 3 bases, with 12 bases between them. CDR1 and CDR2 (germline): SGHDN, FVKESK. CDR3 nucleotides: TGTGCCAGCAGCCCTCGGGGCCAAAAAGAGACCCAGTACTTC. It yields the protein CASSPRGQKETQYF.